The entry below describes one T cell receptor beta chain. The CDR3 length is 13 residues. Germline V lookup: CDR1 SGHNT, CDR2 YENEEA. V shed 1 base and J shed 7 bases, with 8 bases lying between them. Method: immunoSEQ multiplex PCR; TCRdb's copy keeps in-frame clones and lacks some. The sample holds some 50,000 clones; approximately 90% are singletons and the top ten take around 5.8%. This sample was taken from a study of OX40 agonist ivuxolimab in advanced cancers. The sequencing here drew on CD4+ or CD8+ T cells sorted from blood, taken in a trial of the OX40 agonist ivuxolimab. The rearrangement links TRBV11-3 to TRBJ2-1; no reliable D call. The TCR sequence derives from an adult with an advanced solid tumor such as melanoma, head and neck, liver or kidney cancer. The CDR3 spells CASSLVRANEQFF. CDR3 DNA: TGTGCCAGCAGCTTAGTAAGAGCGAATGAGCAGTTCTTC.